This T cell receptor (beta chain) emerged from a study of shared clonotypes between healthy human individuals. Trimming shortened V by 6 bases and J by 5 bases, and 13 bases separated the two germline ends. CDR3 length: 14 residues. Germline V gene lookup returns CDR1 LNHDA and CDR2 SQIVND (reference sequence). Libraries were prepared by immunoSEQ multiplex PCR; TCRdb keeps only in-frame clonotypes and omits some of them. The sample contains roughly 2.5 million clones, roughly 92% of which appear only once. The specimen sequenced was naive CD4+ T cells sorted from blood. Subset described: CD45RA+ positively selected. The chain uses TRBV19 and TRBJ1-4; D is undetermined. This clonotype was sampled from a man aged 18 to 30 in good health. The DNA of the CDR3 is TGTGCCAGTAGAACTGGACGGGAAAATGAAAAACTGTTTTTT. Protein product: CASRTGRENEKLFF.